This TCR beta chain derives from a study of radiotherapy plus CTLA-4 blockade in lung cancer. Study-level information: Objective responses were documented in roughly 20% of patients, with disease control in roughly 31%. Findings and caveats of the study: Tumor-derived TCR clones expanded in blood after radiotherapy plus ipilimumab. It was early blood T cell clone dynamics, with interferon-beta, that reportedly best predicted response.

Assay used: immunoSEQ multiplex PCR; TCRdb lists only in-frame clones, some missing. In the table there are tens of thousands of clones, about three quarters of which are singletons. Patients with chemo-refractory metastatic non-small-cell lung cancer received focal radiation plus CTLA-4 blockade with ipilimumab. A note on this clone: Its antigen is currently unknown.

Sequencing was performed on peripheral blood, taken from a patient treated with radiotherapy plus ipilimumab. The TCR sequence derives from a human donor with non-small cell lung cancer who had a partial response to radiotherapy plus ipilimumab.

The CDR3 reads CASRGTSGEETQYF. The CDR3 region has the DNA TGCGCCAGCAGGGGGACTAGCGGGGAAGAGACCCAGTACTTC. V is TRBV5-1 and J is TRBJ2-5; 13 bases line up with TRBD2. Germline-derived CDR1 and CDR2 are SGHRS and YFSETQ. Germline trimming cut 5 bases from V and 3 bases from J; bases unmatched to any gene: 1. The CDR3 spans 14 residues.